This passage covers 14 T cell receptor beta chains from one sample sequenced in a study of blood T cell repertoires in COVID-19. Repertoires were generated with immunoSEQ multiplex PCR, while TCRdb's copy carries only in-frame clones and drops some. This table holds under 500,000 clones, approximately 90% found once. Sequencing was performed on PBMCs or T cells enriched from blood (not recorded which). All receptors come from a woman aged 18-29 years with acute COVID-19.

The J gene is TRBJ1-1, the V gene TRBV6-6; D possibly corresponds to TRBD1 (6 bases). The V gene lost 7 bases and the J gene lost 0 bases, with 15 bases spanning the gap. CDR1 is MNHNY and CDR2 is SVGAGI in the germline V gene (reference sequence). The CDR3 loop spans 15 amino acids. This CDR3 reads CASTPQGILNTEAFF. The CDR3 DNA reads as TGTGCCAGCACCCCCCAGGGGATCCTGAACACTGAAGCTTTCTTT.

The chain couples TRBV2 to TRBJ2-7; 7 positions agree with TRBD1. CDR3 length: 13 residues. Losses at the gene ends were 5 bases for V and 6 bases for J; bases not matched to a gene: 7. Germline V gives CDR1 SNHLY, CDR2 FYNNEI. This chain's CDR3 is CASSLQGVLEQYF. CDR3 coding DNA: TGTGCCAGCAGTCTTCAGGGGGTACTCGAGCAGTACTTC.

The chain combines TRBV9 with TRBJ2-1; the match to TRBD2 covers 8 bases. CDR3 length equals 15 residues. Germline V gene lookup returns CDR1 SGDLS and CDR2 YYNGEE. Trimming removed 4 bases from V and 7 bases from J; junction bases left unmatched: 10. CDR3 loop: CASSPPSGSKNEQFF. The CDR3, as DNA: TGTGCCAGCAGCCCCCCAAGCGGGAGTAAGAATGAGCAGTTCTTC. The full variable domain, with the rest looked up from reference TRBV9 and TRBJ2-1, is DSGVTQTPKHLITATGQRVTLRCSPRSGDLSVYWYQQSLDQGLQFLIQYYNGEERAKGNILERFSAQQFPDLHSELNLSSLELGDSALYFCASSPPSGSKNEQFFGPGTRLTVL.

The rearrangement links TRBV5-5 to TRBJ2-2; 9 bases agree with TRBD2. CDR1 is SGHKS, CDR2 YYEKEE, per germline (reference sequence). The CDR3 has 18 residues. The V segment lost 2 bases and the J segment 0 bases; nucleotides outside the gene matches: 8. The CDR3 here is CASSFSPVAGANTGELFF. DNA of the CDR3: TGTGCCAGCAGCTTCTCTCCGGTAGCGGGAGCGAACACCGGGGAGCTGTTTTTT.

This clone was recorded only once. The chain links TRBV27 to TRBJ2-7; a possible D gene is TRBD1 (6 bases). CDR3 size: 14 residues. The V gene's germline CDR1 is MNHEY and CDR2 SMNVEV (reference sequence). Deletions cut 5 bases from V and 3 bases from J, with 14 bases between. The CDR3 loop is CASSLGQHGYEQYF. In DNA, the CDR3 is TGTGCCAGCAGTCTAGGACAGCACGGCTACGAGCAGTACTTC.

The genes are TRBV15 and TRBJ1-1; possibly TRBD1 for D (6 bases). The V and J ends lost 7 bases and 3 bases respectively, with 12 bases between them. The CDR3 length is 13 residues. Germline-derived CDR1 and CDR2 are LNHNV and YYDKDF (reference sequence). CDR3 in amino acids: CATTFRGDTEAFF. In DNA, the CDR3 is TGTGCCACCACCTTCAGGGGAGACACTGAAGCTTTCTTT.

The chain uses TRBV4-1 and TRBJ2-7; 7 nucleotides match TRBD1. Germline values: CDR1 MGHRA, CDR2 YSYEKL. CDR3 length equals 13 residues. The junction had 0 bases not matched to a gene; V was cut back by 1 base and J by 3 bases. The CDR3 loop is CASSQGTGYEQYF. CDR3 nucleotide sequence: TGCGCCAGCAGCCAAGGGACAGGCTACGAGCAGTACTTC.

The rearrangement links TRBV4-2 to TRBJ2-1, with 8 bases that match TRBD2. Germline V lookup: CDR1 LGHNA, CDR2 YNFKEQ. The CDR3 is made up of 21 amino acids. V was clipped by 3 bases and J by 0 bases; unmatched bases: 19. The CDR3 region has the DNA TGTGCCAGCAGCCAGTCGATCCGGCGGGAGGCCTTATCGAGCTCCTACAATGAGCAGTTCTTC. Residues: CASSQSIRREALSSSYNEQFF.

This chain uses TRBV28 with TRBJ1-2, with 7 nucleotides matching TRBD1. Germline assignment: CDR1 MDHEN and CDR2 SYDVKM. The CDR3 sequence is 15 residues long. The J segment lost 1 base and the V segment lost 5 bases, leaving 7 bases of the junction unmatched. CDR3 sequence (DNA): TGTGCCAGCAGTAACGCAGGGGGAAATAACTATGGCTACACCTTC. Protein product: CASSNAGGNNYGYTF.

The CDR3 DNA follows: TGCAGCGTTTCTAGCGGGAGGGCCGAAACCGGGGAGCTGTTTTTT. Translated, it gives CSVSSGRAETGELFF. The chain couples TRBV29-1 to TRBJ2-2, with 12 bases fitting TRBD2. The CDR3 is 15 amino acids. In germline, CDR1 is SQVTM, CDR2 ANQGSEA. Trimming took 5 bases from V and 5 from J; bases not matched to a gene: 6.

The chain carries TRBV3-1 (or the pseudogene TRBV3-2) and TRBJ2-7; TRBD2 matches 12 bases. Looked up from germline, CDR1 is LGHDT and CDR2 is YNNKEL (reference sequence). The CDR3 length is 15 residues. The V segment lost 0 bases and the J segment 7 bases; nucleotides outside the gene matches: 4. The CDR3 region is CASSQDLAGGREQYF. The CDR3 DNA follows: TGTGCCAGCAGCCAAGATCTAGCGGGGGGGCGGGAGCAGTACTTC.

The V and J genes are TRBV10-3 and TRBJ2-3; 11 bases align to TRBD2. Germline V CDR1 and CDR2: ENHRY, SYGVKD. V lost 4 bases, J lost 3 bases, and 3 bases stayed unmatched. The CDR3 spans 15 residues. This chain's CDR3 is CAISGTSGGTDTQYF. CDR3 sequence (DNA): TGTGCCATCAGTGGAACTAGCGGGGGAACAGATACGCAGTATTTT.

The chain carries TRBV5-1 and TRBJ2-5; D may be TRBD1 (6 bases). The CDR3 covers 15 residues. Germline lookup yields CDR1 SGHRS and CDR2 YFSETQ. V lost 4 bases and J 5 bases, leaving 18 bases between the germline ends. The CDR3 DNA reads as TGCGCCAGCAGCAGACTGACAGGCGGTAGGGAGACCCAGTACTTC. Translated, it gives CASSRLTGGRETQYF.

This chain uses TRBV30 with TRBJ1-3; D not resolved. The CDR3 totals 14 residues. V was cut by 0 bases and J by 2 bases, with 8 bases left in between. Germline-derived CDR1 and CDR2 are GTSNPN and SVGIG (reference sequence). The CDR3, as DNA: TGTGCCTGGAGTGTACGGTACCCTGGAAACACCATATATTTT. It yields the protein CAWSVRYPGNTIYF.